This TCR beta chain was observed in a study of blood T cell repertoires in COVID-19. Across the study: Material from acute and convalescent COVID-19 was sourced from the United States, Italy and Spain.

Sequencing used immunoSEQ multiplex PCR; TCRdb keeps in-frame clones, though not all of them. Found here are about 190,000 clones, 70% to 90% of them singletons; the top ten hold roughly 6.2%. The receptor's source is a middle-aged woman who had recovered from COVID-19. Material for sequencing was peripheral blood.

The CDR3 sequence is CASSFSGQGGVYGYTF. The DNA of the CDR3 is TGTGCCAGCAGCTTTTCGGGACAGGGAGGGGTCTATGGCTACACCTTC. V gene TRBV7-8 combines with J gene TRBJ1-2; 9 positions match TRBD1. Germline V gene lookup returns CDR1 SGHVS and CDR2 FQNEAQ. This CDR3 has 16 amino acids. V shed 3 bases and J 4 bases; nucleotides not matched to a gene: 9.